This T cell receptor (beta chain) was recovered during a study of blood T cell repertoires in COVID-19. Study information: T cells, B-cell-depleted T cells, or PBMCs supplied cDNA or gDNA.

Some clones are missing from TCRdb's copy, which holds only in-frame ones; the method was immunoSEQ multiplex PCR. The data hold 200,000 to 250,000 clones, with approximately 80% observed a single time. The CDR3 has 16 amino acids. Germline V gene lookup returns CDR1 SGHAT and CDR2 FQNNGV. The germline V and J ends were trimmed by 4 bases and 0 bases, with 12 bases remaining between them. This chain joins TRBV11-2 and TRBJ2-2, with D possibly TRBD1 on 6 matching bases. The sequencing input was peripheral blood. The TCR comes from a woman of 80 years or more with COVID-19, enrolled during active disease. The CDR3 reads CASSSDSPANTGELFF. CDR3 in DNA: TGTGCCAGCAGCTCGGACAGCCCGGCGAACACCGGGGAGCTGTTTTTT. The complete variable domain, with remaining parts taken from reference TRBV11-2 and TRBJ2-2, reads EAGVAQSPRYKIIEKRQSVAFWCNPISGHATLYWYQQILGQGPKLLIQFQNNGVVDDSQLPKDRFSAERLKGVDSTLKIQPAKLEDSAVYLCASSSDSPANTGELFFGEGSRLTVL.